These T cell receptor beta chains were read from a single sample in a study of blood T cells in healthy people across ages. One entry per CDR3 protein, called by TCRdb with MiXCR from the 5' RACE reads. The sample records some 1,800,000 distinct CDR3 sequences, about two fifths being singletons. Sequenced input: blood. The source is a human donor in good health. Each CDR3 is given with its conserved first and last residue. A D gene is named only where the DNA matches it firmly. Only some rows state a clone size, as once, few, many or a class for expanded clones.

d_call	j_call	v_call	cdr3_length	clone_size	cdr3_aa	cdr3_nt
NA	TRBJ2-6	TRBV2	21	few	CASRARPLLRWGDTGANVLTF	TGTGCCAGCAGGGCTCGCCCCCTATTGAGGTGGGGGGACACTGGGGCCAACGTCCTGACTTTC
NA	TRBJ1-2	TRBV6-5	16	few	CASSYSDMRANYGYTF	TGTGCCAGCAGTTACTCGGATATGAGAGCTAACTATGGCTACACCTTC
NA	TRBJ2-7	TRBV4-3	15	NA	CASSPSTASSYEQYF	TGCGCCAGCAGCCCGTCGACAGCGAGCTCCTACGAGCAGTACTTC
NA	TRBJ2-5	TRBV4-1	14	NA	CASSQGVLQETQYF	TGCGCCAGCAGCCAAGGTGTCCTCCAAGAGACCCAGTACTTC
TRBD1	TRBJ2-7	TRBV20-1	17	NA	CSARYYPWGQGPYEQYF	TGCAGTGCTAGGTATTACCCCTGGGGACAGGGTCCCTACGAGCAGTACTTC
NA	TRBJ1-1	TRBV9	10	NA	CASKTPEAFF	TGTGCCAGCAAAACACCTGAAGCTTTCTTT
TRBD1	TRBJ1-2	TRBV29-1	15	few	CSVAHFGQEDYGYTF	TGCAGCGTTGCACATTTCGGACAGGAGGACTATGGCTACACCTTC
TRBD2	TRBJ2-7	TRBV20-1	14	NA	CSASDLAGGYEQYF	TGCAGTGCTAGCGACCTAGCGGGGGGCTACGAGCAGTACTTC
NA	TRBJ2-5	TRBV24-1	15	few	CATSDPRTNGETQYF	TGTGCCACCAGTGATCCCCGGACAAATGGGGAGACCCAGTACTTC
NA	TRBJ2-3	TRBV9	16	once	CASSPPSPSSTDTQYF	TGTGCCAGCAGCCCCCCCAGCCCTAGTAGCACAGATACGCAGTATTTT
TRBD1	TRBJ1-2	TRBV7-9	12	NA	CASSRDRNSYTF	TGTGCCAGCAGTCGGGACAGGAATAGCTACACCTTC
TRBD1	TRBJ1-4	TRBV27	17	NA	CASSFGRRTGGNEKLFF	TGTGCCAGCAGTTTCGGACGGCGGACAGGGGGTAATGAAAAACTGTTTTTT
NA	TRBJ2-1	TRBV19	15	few	CASSPASLSYNEQFF	TGTGCCAGTAGCCCGGCCTCCCTCTCCTACAATGAGCAGTTCTTC
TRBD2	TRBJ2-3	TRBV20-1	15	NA	CSATLAGSSTDTQYF	TGCAGTGCTACACTAGCGGGGAGTAGCACAGATACGCAGTATTTT
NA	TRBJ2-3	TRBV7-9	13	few	CASSLNLRDTQYF	TGTGCCAGCAGCCTGAACTTGAGGGATACGCAGTATTTT
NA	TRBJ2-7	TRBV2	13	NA	CASSDSTVYEQYF	TGTGCCAGCAGTGATAGTACAGTCTACGAGCAGTACTTC
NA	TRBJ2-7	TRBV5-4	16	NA	CASSLGGGGVFYEQYF	TGTGCCAGCAGCTTAGGGGGGGGCGGAGTGTTTTACGAGCAGTACTTC
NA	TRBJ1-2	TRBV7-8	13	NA	CASSAQPTYGYTF	TGTGCCAGCAGCGCACAGCCGACCTATGGCTACACCTTC
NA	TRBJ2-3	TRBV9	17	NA	CASSVGEGEGGTDTQYF	TGTGCCAGCAGCGTAGGCGAAGGGGAAGGGGGCACAGATACGCAGTATTTT
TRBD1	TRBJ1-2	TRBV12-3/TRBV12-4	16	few	CASSQYRDRARDGYTF	TGTGCCAGCAGCCAATACCGCGACAGGGCCAGGGATGGCTACACCTTC
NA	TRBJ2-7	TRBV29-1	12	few	CSVVQNSYEQYF	TGCAGCGTTGTTCAGAACTCCTACGAGCAGTACTTC
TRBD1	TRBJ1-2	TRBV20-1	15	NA	CSARGWTGRGYGYTF	TGCAGTGCTAGAGGTTGGACAGGGCGAGGGTATGGCTACACCTTC
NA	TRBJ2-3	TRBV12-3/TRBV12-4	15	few	CASSLARGMTDTQYF	TGTGCCAGCAGTTTAGCACGGGGCATGACAGATACGCAGTATTTT
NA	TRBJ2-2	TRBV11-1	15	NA	CASSPTGTTSGELFF	TGTGCCAGCAGTCCCACCGGGACCACGAGCGGGGAGCTGTTTTTT
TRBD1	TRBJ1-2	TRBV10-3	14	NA	CAISEVGTGTRYTF	TGTGCCATCAGTGAAGTTGGGACAGGAACCCGCTACACCTTC
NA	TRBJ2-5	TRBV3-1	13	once	CASSQDVTQTQYF	TGTGCCAGCAGCCAAGACGTCACCCAGACCCAGTACTTC
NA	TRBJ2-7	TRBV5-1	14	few	CASSFGLAHYEQYF	TGCGCCAGCAGTTTCGGACTTGCCCACTACGAGCAGTACTTC
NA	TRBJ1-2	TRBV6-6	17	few	CASSYPQGNRANYGYTF	TGTGCCAGCAGTTACCCACAGGGTAATAGGGCTAACTATGGCTACACCTTC